The TCR beta chain described here comes from a study of identical twins. Points from the study as a whole: Reduced insertions were recorded for abundant cord blood beta clonotypes, with no such pattern in memory repertoires. Invariant MAIT and iNKT cells could partly confound zero-insertion analyses. Conclusions rested on cross-sectional statistics rather than following the same donors. Models underestimated TCR alpha sharing (out-of-frame) in monozygotic twins.

TCRdb re-derived calls from the 5' RACE reads in MiXCR, one entry per CDR3 protein. Of 350,000 to 500,000 distinct CDR3 sequences listed, approximately 17% are singletons. This clonotype occurred many times. Its antigen is undetermined. The germline V and J ends were trimmed by 0 bases and 6 bases, with 13 bases remaining between them. Per germline, CDR1 DFQATT and CDR2 SNEGSKA (reference sequence). The CDR3 is 14 amino acids. The receptor's source is a man aged 45 to 65 in good health. Sequenced material: naive T cells sorted from blood. The chain employs TRBV20-1 and TRBJ2-3, with D possibly TRBD2 on 5 matching bases. CDR3 protein: CSAREEGLGDTQYF. The CDR3 DNA sequence: TGCAGTGCTAGAGAAGAGGGCCTGGGGGATACGCAGTATTTT.